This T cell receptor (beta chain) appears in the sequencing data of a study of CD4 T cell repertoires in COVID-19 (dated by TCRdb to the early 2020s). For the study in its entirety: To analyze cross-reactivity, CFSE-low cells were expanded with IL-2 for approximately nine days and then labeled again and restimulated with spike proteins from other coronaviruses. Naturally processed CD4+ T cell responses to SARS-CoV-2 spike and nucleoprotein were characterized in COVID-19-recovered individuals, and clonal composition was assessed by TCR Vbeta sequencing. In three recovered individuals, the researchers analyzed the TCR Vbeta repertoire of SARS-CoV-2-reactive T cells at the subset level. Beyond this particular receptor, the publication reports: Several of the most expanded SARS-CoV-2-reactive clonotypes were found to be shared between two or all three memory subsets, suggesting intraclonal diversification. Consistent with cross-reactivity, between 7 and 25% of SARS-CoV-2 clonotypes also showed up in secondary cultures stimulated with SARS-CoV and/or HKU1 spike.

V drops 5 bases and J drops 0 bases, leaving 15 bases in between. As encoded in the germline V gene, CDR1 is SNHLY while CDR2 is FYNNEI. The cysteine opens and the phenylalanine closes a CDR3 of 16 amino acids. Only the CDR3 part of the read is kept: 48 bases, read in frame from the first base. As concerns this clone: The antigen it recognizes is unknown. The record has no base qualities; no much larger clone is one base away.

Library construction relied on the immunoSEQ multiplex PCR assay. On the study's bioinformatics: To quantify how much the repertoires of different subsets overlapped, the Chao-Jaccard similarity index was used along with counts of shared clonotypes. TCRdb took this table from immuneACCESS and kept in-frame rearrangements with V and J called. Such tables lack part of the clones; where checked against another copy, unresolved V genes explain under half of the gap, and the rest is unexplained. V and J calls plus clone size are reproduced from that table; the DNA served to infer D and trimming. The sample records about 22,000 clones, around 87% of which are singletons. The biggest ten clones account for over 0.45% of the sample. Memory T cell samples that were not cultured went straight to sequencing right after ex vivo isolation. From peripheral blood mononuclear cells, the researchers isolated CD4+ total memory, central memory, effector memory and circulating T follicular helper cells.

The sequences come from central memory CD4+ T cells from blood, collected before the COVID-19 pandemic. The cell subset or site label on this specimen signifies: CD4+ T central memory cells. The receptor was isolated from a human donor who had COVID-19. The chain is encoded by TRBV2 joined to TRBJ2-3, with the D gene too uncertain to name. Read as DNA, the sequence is TGTGCCAGCAGTCCACTTAATAAAATCAGCACAGATACGCAGTATTTT. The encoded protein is CASSPLNKISTDTQYF.